These T cell receptor beta chains were read from a single sample in a study of OX40 agonist ivuxolimab in advanced cancers. Sequenced by immunoSEQ multiplex PCR; TCRdb stores in-frame clones only, minus some. The table shows about 77,000 clones, with around four fifths occurring only once. The sequencing here drew on CD4+ or CD8+ T cells sorted from blood, taken in a trial of the OX40 agonist ivuxolimab. These receptors were taken from an adult with an advanced solid tumor such as melanoma, head and neck, liver or kidney cancer. Each CDR3 is given with its conserved first and last residue. The D gene is left open where the match is weak. Clone size is shown for a subset of rows, as once, few, many or a class of expanded clone.

cdr3_aa: CASSWGQPRADTQYF
cdr3_nt: TGTGCCAGCAGCTGGGGACAGCCGAGGGCAGATACGCAGTATTTT
clone_size: few
v_call: TRBV7-9
d_call: TRBD1
j_call: TRBJ2-3
cdr3_length: 15

cdr3_aa: CASSILLADVYNEQFF
cdr3_nt: TGTGCCAGCAGCATTTTACTAGCGGACGTGTACAATGAGCAGTTCTTC
clone_size: .
v_call: TRBV21-1
d_call: .
j_call: TRBJ2-1
cdr3_length: 16

cdr3_aa: CASSESGTGADTQYF
cdr3_nt: TGTGCCAGCAGTGAATCCGGGACAGGGGCAGATACGCAGTATTTT
clone_size: once
v_call: TRBV6-1
d_call: TRBD1
j_call: TRBJ2-3
cdr3_length: 15

cdr3_aa: CASSYTGTRVREQYF
cdr3_nt: TGTGCCAGCAGTTATACCGGGACTAGGGTTCGCGAGCAGTACTTC
clone_size: .
v_call: TRBV2
d_call: TRBD2
j_call: TRBJ2-7
cdr3_length: 15

cdr3_aa: CASSSSDRGLYNEQFF
cdr3_nt: TGTGCCAGCAGCTCGTCGGACAGGGGGCTCTACAATGAGCAGTTCTTC
clone_size: .
v_call: TRBV7-2
d_call: TRBD1
j_call: TRBJ2-1
cdr3_length: 16

cdr3_aa: CAWSGGGDQPQHF
cdr3_nt: TGTGCCTGGAGTGGCGGGGGCGATCAGCCCCAGCATTTT
clone_size: .
v_call: TRBV30
d_call: .
j_call: TRBJ1-5
cdr3_length: 13

cdr3_aa: CASRVGGGNQPQHF
cdr3_nt: TGTGCCAGCAGAGTCGGGGGGGGCAATCAGCCCCAGCATTTT
clone_size: .
v_call: TRBV7-2
d_call: .
j_call: TRBJ1-5
cdr3_length: 14

cdr3_aa: CASSFRTARSTEAFF
cdr3_nt: TGTGCCAGCAGTTTCCGGACGGCCAGGAGTACTGAAGCTTTCTTT
clone_size: once
v_call: TRBV27
d_call: .
j_call: TRBJ1-1
cdr3_length: 15

cdr3_aa: CASSLEGARETQYF
cdr3_nt: TGCGCCAGCAGCTTGGAGGGGGCAAGGGAGACCCAGTACTTC
clone_size: .
v_call: TRBV5-1
d_call: TRBD1
j_call: TRBJ2-5
cdr3_length: 14

cdr3_aa: CASGLGLAGPSTDTQYF
cdr3_nt: TGTGCTAGTGGTTTGGGACTAGCGGGACCTAGCACAGATACGCAGTATTTT
clone_size: .
v_call: TRBV12-5
d_call: TRBD2
j_call: TRBJ2-3
cdr3_length: 17

cdr3_aa: CASSAAGVSIEAFF
cdr3_nt: TGTGCCAGCAGTGCCGCCGGGGTTTCGATTGAAGCTTTCTTT
clone_size: .
v_call: TRBV28
d_call: .
j_call: TRBJ1-1
cdr3_length: 14

cdr3_aa: CASSLITVRATYEQYF
cdr3_nt: TGTGCCAGCAGCTTGATTACGGTTAGGGCGACCTACGAGCAGTACTTC
clone_size: once
v_call: TRBV5-6
d_call: .
j_call: TRBJ2-7
cdr3_length: 16

cdr3_aa: CASSPGYNEQFF
cdr3_nt: TGTGCCAGCTCACCCGGCTACAATGAGCAGTTCTTC
clone_size: few
v_call: TRBV18
d_call: .
j_call: TRBJ2-1
cdr3_length: 12

cdr3_aa: CASRDRGIRETQYF
cdr3_nt: TGTGCCAGCAGGGACAGGGGTATTCGAGAGACCCAGTACTTC
clone_size: .
v_call: TRBV6-1
d_call: TRBD1
j_call: TRBJ2-5
cdr3_length: 14

cdr3_aa: CSAKKGYEQYF
cdr3_nt: TGCAGTGCTAAGAAGGGCTACGAGCAGTACTTC
clone_size: .
v_call: TRBV20-1
d_call: .
j_call: TRBJ2-7
cdr3_length: 11

cdr3_aa: CASSLGHPGETQYF
cdr3_nt: TGTGCCAGCAGCTTGGGGCATCCGGGAGAGACCCAGTACTTC
clone_size: .
v_call: TRBV7-8
d_call: .
j_call: TRBJ2-5
cdr3_length: 14

cdr3_aa: CAWTGGGEWETQYF
cdr3_nt: TGTGCCTGGACAGGAGGGGGGGAATGGGAGACCCAGTACTTC
clone_size: .
v_call: TRBV30
d_call: .
j_call: TRBJ2-5
cdr3_length: 14

cdr3_aa: CASSLVRDGTEAFF
cdr3_nt: TGTGCCAGCAGCTTAGTCCGGGACGGGACTGAAGCTTTCTTT
clone_size: once
v_call: TRBV7-2
d_call: .
j_call: TRBJ1-1
cdr3_length: 14

cdr3_aa: CASSLEEGGSEQYF
cdr3_nt: TGCGCCAGCAGCTTGGAGGAGGGAGGGTCCGAGCAGTACTTC
clone_size: .
v_call: TRBV5-1
d_call: TRBD2
j_call: TRBJ2-7
cdr3_length: 14

cdr3_aa: CASSPGTGRTEAFF
cdr3_nt: TGTGCCAGCAGTCCGGGGACAGGGAGGACTGAAGCTTTCTTT
clone_size: .
v_call: TRBV7-2
d_call: TRBD1
j_call: TRBJ1-1
cdr3_length: 14

cdr3_aa: CASSETPGQPQHF
cdr3_nt: TGTGCCAGTAGTGAAACCCCCGGTCAGCCCCAGCATTTT
clone_size: few
v_call: TRBV19
d_call: .
j_call: TRBJ1-5
cdr3_length: 13

cdr3_aa: CASSFRTLNTGELFF
cdr3_nt: TGTGCCAGCAGCTTCAGGACGCTGAACACCGGGGAGCTGTTTTTT
clone_size: .
v_call: TRBV5-4
d_call: .
j_call: TRBJ2-2
cdr3_length: 15

cdr3_aa: CARDPTNHYEQYF
cdr3_nt: TGTGCTAGGGACCCCACTAATCACTACGAGCAGTACTTC
clone_size: .
v_call: TRBV12-5
d_call: .
j_call: TRBJ2-7
cdr3_length: 13

cdr3_aa: CASQGGNSGANVLTF
cdr3_nt: TGTGCCTCACAGGGGGGCAACTCTGGGGCCAACGTCCTGACTTTC
clone_size: .
v_call: TRBV19
d_call: TRBD1
j_call: TRBJ2-6
cdr3_length: 15

cdr3_aa: CASNRQGRGDTEAFF
cdr3_nt: TGTGCCAGCAACAGACAGGGAAGAGGGGACACTGAAGCTTTCTTT
clone_size: .
v_call: TRBV2
d_call: TRBD1
j_call: TRBJ1-1
cdr3_length: 15

cdr3_aa: CASSSTTAQVNEQFF
cdr3_nt: TGTGCCAGCAGCTCAACGACTGCCCAAGTCAATGAGCAGTTCTTC
clone_size: .
v_call: TRBV11-2
d_call: .
j_call: TRBJ2-1
cdr3_length: 15

cdr3_aa: CARTEYRSDTQYF
cdr3_nt: TGTGCTAGGACAGAATATAGATCAGATACGCAGTATTTT
clone_size: .
v_call: TRBV30
d_call: .
j_call: TRBJ2-3
cdr3_length: 13

cdr3_aa: CASSSGLAGYEQYF
cdr3_nt: TGTGCCAGCAGCTCGGGACTAGCGGGATACGAGCAGTACTTC
clone_size: .
v_call: TRBV7-2
d_call: TRBD2
j_call: TRBJ2-7
cdr3_length: 14

cdr3_aa: CASRGGVDEKLFF
cdr3_nt: TGTGCCAGCAGGGGGGGAGTGGATGAAAAACTGTTTTTT
clone_size: .
v_call: TRBV27
d_call: .
j_call: TRBJ1-4
cdr3_length: 13

cdr3_aa: CASRRAGQHEQYF
cdr3_nt: TGTGCCAGCAGGCGCGCGGGGCAACACGAGCAGTACTTC
clone_size: .
v_call: TRBV6-1
d_call: .
j_call: TRBJ2-7
cdr3_length: 13

cdr3_aa: CAIGVNQPQHF
cdr3_nt: TGTGCCATCGGGGTAAATCAGCCCCAGCATTTT
clone_size: .
v_call: TRBV28
d_call: .
j_call: TRBJ1-5
cdr3_length: 11

cdr3_aa: CASSDSPYEQYF
cdr3_nt: TGTGCCAGCAGTGACAGTCCCTACGAGCAGTACTTC
clone_size: .
v_call: TRBV2
d_call: .
j_call: TRBJ2-7
cdr3_length: 12

cdr3_aa: CASRPSGAPEQYF
cdr3_nt: TGTGCCAGCAGACCCAGCGGGGCCCCAGAGCAGTACTTC
clone_size: .
v_call: TRBV5-6
d_call: TRBD2
j_call: TRBJ2-7
cdr3_length: 13

cdr3_aa: CASSLRQGTTDTQYF
cdr3_nt: TGTGCCAGCAGCCTACGACAGGGAACTACAGATACGCAGTATTTT
clone_size: .
v_call: TRBV7-9
d_call: TRBD1
j_call: TRBJ2-3
cdr3_length: 15

cdr3_aa: CAIKPGQGLNGYTF
cdr3_nt: TGTGCCATCAAGCCGGGACAGGGACTTAATGGCTACACCTTC
clone_size: .
v_call: TRBV10-3
d_call: TRBD1
j_call: TRBJ1-2
cdr3_length: 14

cdr3_aa: CASSPGGDYPYEQYF
cdr3_nt: TGCGCCAGCAGCCCGGGGGGGGACTATCCCTACGAGCAGTACTTC
clone_size: .
v_call: TRBV4-1
d_call: TRBD2
j_call: TRBJ2-7
cdr3_length: 15